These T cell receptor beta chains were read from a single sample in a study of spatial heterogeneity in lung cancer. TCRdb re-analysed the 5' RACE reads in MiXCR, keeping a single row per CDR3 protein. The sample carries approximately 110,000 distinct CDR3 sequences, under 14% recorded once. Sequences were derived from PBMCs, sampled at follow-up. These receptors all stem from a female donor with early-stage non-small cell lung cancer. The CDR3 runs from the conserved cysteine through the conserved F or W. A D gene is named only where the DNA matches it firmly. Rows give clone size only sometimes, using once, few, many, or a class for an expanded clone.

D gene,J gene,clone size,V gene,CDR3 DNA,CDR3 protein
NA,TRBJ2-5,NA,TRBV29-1,TGCAGCGTTGAAGATCAAGAGGTCCGAGAGACCCAGTACTTC,CSVEDQEVRETQYF
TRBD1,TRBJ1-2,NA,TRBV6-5,TGTGCCAGCAGTTACGCCGGCCAGGGGGTTACCTATGGCTACACCTTC,CASSYAGQGVTYGYTF
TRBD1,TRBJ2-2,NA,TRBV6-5,TGTGCCAGCACTAAGACGGCGACAGGGGTAGTCACCGGGGAGCTGTTTTTT,CASTKTATGVVTGELFF
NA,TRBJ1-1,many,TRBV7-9,TGTGCCAGCAGCTTAGTAGCTCCGGACACTGAAGCTTTCTTT,CASSLVAPDTEAFF
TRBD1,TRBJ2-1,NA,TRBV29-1,TGCAGCGTTGACGTAGGACAGGGTTACAATGAGCAGTTCTTC,CSVDVGQGYNEQFF
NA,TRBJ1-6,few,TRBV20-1,TGCAGTGCCGGGGTAAATTCACCCCTCCACTTT,CSAGVNSPLHF
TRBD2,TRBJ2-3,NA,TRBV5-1,TGCGCCAGCAGCCCAGGGACTAGCGGGAATATCGAGTATTTT,CASSPGTSGNIEYF
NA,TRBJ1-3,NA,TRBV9,TGTGCCAGCAGCGTAGCTGGCAGGGCTGGAAACACCATATATTTT,CASSVAGRAGNTIYF
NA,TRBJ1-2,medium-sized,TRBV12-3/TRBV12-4,TGTGCCAGCAGTTTCTCTAGGGGAGATGGCTACACCTTC,CASSFSRGDGYTF
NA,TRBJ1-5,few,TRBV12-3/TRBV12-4,TGTGCCAGCAGTTTAGACAGGAGAAATCAGCCCCAGCATTTT,CASSLDRRNQPQHF
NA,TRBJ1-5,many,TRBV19,TGTGCCACCAAGTACGGGCAGGGGAATCAGCCCCAGCATTTT,CATKYGQGNQPQHF
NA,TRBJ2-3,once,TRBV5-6,TGTGCCAGCAGCTTGGACCATACGCAGTATTTT,CASSLDHTQYF
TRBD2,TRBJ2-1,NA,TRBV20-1,TGCAGTGCTAGGGGACTAGACCCCGGCTCCTACAATGAGCAGTTCTTC,CSARGLDPGSYNEQFF
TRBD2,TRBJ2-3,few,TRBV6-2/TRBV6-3,TGTGCCAGCAGACGACCCCCCCGGTCGACCGGACTAGCGGGATTCGCAGATACGCAGTATTTT,CASRRPPRSTGLAGFADTQYF
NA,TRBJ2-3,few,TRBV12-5,TGTGCTAGTGGCCCCGCCTCCATATCAACTACCGATCCGTATTTT,CASGPASISTTDPYF
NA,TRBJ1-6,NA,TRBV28,TGTGCCAGCAGTTTAATGGAGGATTCACCCCTCCACTTT,CASSLMEDSPLHF
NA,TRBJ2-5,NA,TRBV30,TGTGCCTGGAGTAGGTGGGAAAAAGAGACCCAGTACTTC,CAWSRWEKETQYF
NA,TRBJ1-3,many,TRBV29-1,TGCAGCGTTGATCCAGCGCGCTCTGGAAACACCATATATTTT,CSVDPARSGNTIYF
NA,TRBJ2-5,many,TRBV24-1,TGTGCCACCAGCCATACAGGAGTCCAAGAGACCCAGTACTTC,CATSHTGVQETQYF
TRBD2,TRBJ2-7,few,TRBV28,TGTGCCAGCAGCACAACTAGCGGGAGCTCCTACGAGCAGTACTTC,CASSTTSGSSYEQYF
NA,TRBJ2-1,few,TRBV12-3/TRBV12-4,TGTGCCAGCAGCCGCCCTGGTATTAATGAGCAGTTCTTC,CASSRPGINEQFF
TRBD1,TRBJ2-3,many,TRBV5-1,TGCGCCAGCGGCGATCAGGGGGCTGCCACAGATACGCAGTATTTT,CASGDQGAATDTQYF
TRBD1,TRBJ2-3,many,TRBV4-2,TGTGCCAGCAGCCTGACAGGGAGTTGGACAGATACGCAGTATTTT,CASSLTGSWTDTQYF
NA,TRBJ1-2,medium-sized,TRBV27,TGTGCCAGCAGTTTATCAGGGTATGGCTACACCTTC,CASSLSGYGYTF
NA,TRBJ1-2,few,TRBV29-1,TGCAGCGTTGAAGATCATGGAGGCGGGGCTTCATGCTACACCTTC,CSVEDHGGGASCYTF
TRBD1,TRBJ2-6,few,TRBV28,TGTGCCAGCAGTTCCTCAGGGGGATTATCTGGGGCCAACGTCCTGACTTTC,CASSSSGGLSGANVLTF
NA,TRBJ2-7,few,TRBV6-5,TGTGCCAGCAGTTACTCGGCCGGTAGCGAAGCCTACGAGCAGTACTTC,CASSYSAGSEAYEQYF
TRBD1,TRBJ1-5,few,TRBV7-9,TGTGCCAGCAGCTTAGTCGACAGGGGGCAAGGTCAGCCCCAGCATTTT,CASSLVDRGQGQPQHF
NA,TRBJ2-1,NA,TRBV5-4,TGTGCCAGCAGCTTGGTAGGGCGGTCCTACAATGAGCAGTTCTTC,CASSLVGRSYNEQFF
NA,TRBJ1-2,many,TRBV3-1,TGTGCCAGCAGCCAGGAATCAGGGTCCTCTTATGGCTACACCTTC,CASSQESGSSYGYTF
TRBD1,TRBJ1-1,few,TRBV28,TGTGCCAGCAGATCACCAGGGTCCAGGGGGCAGAACACTGAAGCTTTCTTT,CASRSPGSRGQNTEAFF
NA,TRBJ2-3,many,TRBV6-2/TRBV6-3,TGTGCCAGCAGTTACTCGAGACTTTCAGATACGCAGTATTTT,CASSYSRLSDTQYF
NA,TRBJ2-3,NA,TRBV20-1,TGCAGTGCCGCACTCGCCAGGACGGGCGCTAGCACAGATACGCAGTATTTT,CSAALARTGASTDTQYF
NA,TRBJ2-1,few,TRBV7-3,TGTGCCAGCAGCTTACACGGTACGGGGTTCGAGCAGTTCTTC,CASSLHGTGFEQFF
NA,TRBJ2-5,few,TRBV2,TGTGCCAGCACCAAAGACCCGCCGGGGGAGACCCAGTACTTC,CASTKDPPGETQYF